This TCR beta chain was observed in a study of shared clonotypes between healthy human individuals. Study at large: For every donor, three CD4 naive, three CD4 memory, two CD8 naive and one CD8 memory plates were used.

This CDR3 region has 16 residues. From germline, CDR1 is MNHEY and CDR2 SMNVEV (reference sequence). Trimming cost V 2 bases and J 0 bases; bases outside gene matches: 6. It was across several immunoSEQ plates that each subset's genomic DNA was evenly split. Replicate sorted-subset PCRs were loaded with 150 to 250 ng DNA, about 28,000 T cell genomes. The table came from immunoSEQ multiplex PCR; TCRdb's copy has only in-frame clones and leaves some out. This sample has around 2.3 million clones, with around 95% found just once. The sequenced sample was naive CD4+ T cells sorted from blood. Documented subset: CD45RA+ positively selected. This clonotype was obtained from a man younger than 35 in good health. This rearrangement joins TRBV27 to TRBJ2-7; TRBD2 matches 8 bases. The DNA of the CDR3 is TGTGCCAGCAGTTTACCCCCGGGGGGGTCCTCCTACGAGCAGTACTTC. This sequence encodes CASSLPPGGSSYEQYF.